Listed below are T cell receptor beta chains from one sample, sequenced in a study of Ad26.COV2.S vaccination and SARS-CoV-2 variants. Data came from immunoSEQ multiplex PCR; TCRdb stores just in-frame clones and leaves some out. The sample shows about 480,000 clones, roughly nine tenths of them seen only once. Sequenced material: peripheral blood, taken in a trial of Ad26.COV2.S vaccine versus placebo. These TCRs come from a person between 18 and 65 years old who received the Ad26.COV2.S COVID-19 vaccine or a placebo. Both conserved end residues are part of each CDR3. The order of the fields is J gene, V gene, D gene, clone size, CDR3 protein, CDR3 DNA. A D gene is named only where the DNA matches it firmly. Clone size, where shown, is once, few, many, or a class for clones that have expanded.

>TRBJ1-5|TRBV28|.|.
CASRDPGQNQPQHF
TGTGCCTCCAGAGACCCCGGGCAAAATCAGCCCCAGCATTTT
>TRBJ2-1|TRBV19|TRBD1|.
CASSIAGPGQGAYNEQFF
TGTGCCAGTAGTATAGCTGGCCCCGGACAGGGGGCCTACAATGAGCAGTTCTTC
>TRBJ1-2|TRBV4-1|TRBD1|.
CASSQEGQGYGYTF
TGCGCCAGCAGCCAAGAGGGACAGGGATATGGCTACACCTTC
>TRBJ2-5|TRBV7-9|TRBD1|.
CASSDYRGRVDGETQYF
TGTGCCAGCAGCGACTACAGGGGGCGCGTTGATGGAGAGACCCAGTACTTC
>TRBJ1-6|TRBV27|.|once
CASSLTERQYSPLHF
TGTGCCAGCAGTTTAACGGAACGACAGTATTCACCCCTCCACTTT
>TRBJ2-1|TRBV2|TRBD2|.
CASSQTSGSGNEQFF
TGTGCCAGCAGCCAGACTAGCGGGAGTGGGAATGAGCAGTTCTTC
>TRBJ1-6|TRBV7-8|TRBD1|few
CASSLAGGQGGSPLHF
TGTGCCAGCAGCTTAGCGGGGGGACAGGGGGGGTCACCCCTCCACTTT
>TRBJ2-1|TRBV28|.|.
CASSLFDEQFF
TGTGCCAGCAGTTTATTCGATGAGCAGTTCTTC
>TRBJ1-1|TRBV28|.|.
CASSFFGGVNTEAFF
TGTGCCAGCAGTTTTTTTGGAGGGGTGAACACTGAAGCTTTCTTT
>TRBJ2-1|TRBV5-1|TRBD2|.
CASSRTSGSDEQFF
TGCGCCAGCAGCCGGACTAGCGGGAGTGATGAGCAGTTCTTC
>TRBJ2-7|TRBV6-6|.|.
CASRLGTLYEQYF
TGTGCCAGCAGGCTCGGGACATTATACGAGCAGTACTTC
>TRBJ1-6|TRBV6-5|.|.
CASGTLDNSPLHF
TGTGCCAGCGGGACCCTGGATAATTCACCCCTCCACTTT
>TRBJ2-1|TRBV10-3|TRBD2|.
CAISALAGGYNEQFF
TGTGCCATCAGTGCCCTAGCGGGAGGGTACAATGAGCAGTTCTTC
>TRBJ2-2|TRBV28|TRBD2|.
CASRLAGGPSGELFF
TGTGCCAGCCGGCTAGCGGGAGGGCCTAGCGGGGAGCTGTTTTTT
>TRBJ1-6|TRBV4-2|.|.
CASSEAGELNNSPLHF
TGTGCCAGCAGCGAAGCGGGGGAGTTGAATAATTCACCCCTCCACTTT
>TRBJ2-7|TRBV10-3|TRBD2|.
CAISESGGRAGEQYF
TGTGCCATCAGTGAGTCCGGGGGGAGGGCAGGCGAGCAGTACTTC
>TRBJ1-5|TRBV19|.|.
CASSPQRNQPQHF
TGTGCCAGTTCTCCCCAGCGCAATCAGCCCCAGCATTTT
>TRBJ2-2|TRBV10-3|TRBD2|.
CAISGGRGTSGIGELFF
TGTGCCATCAGTGGGGGGCGTGGGACTAGCGGGATCGGGGAGCTGTTTTTT
>TRBJ1-5|TRBV28|.|.
CASSLGNQPQHF
TGTGCCAGCAGTTTAGGGAATCAGCCCCAGCATTTT
>TRBJ1-6|TRBV5-6|.|.
CASSFTQGRGDWSPLHF
TGTGCCAGCAGCTTTACCCAGGGGCGCGGGGATTGGTCACCCCTCCACTTT
>TRBJ2-7|TRBV5-1|TRBD1|.
CASSLGLTGALSYEQYF
TGCGCCAGCAGCTTGGGGCTTACAGGGGCCTTGTCCTACGAGCAGTACTTC
>TRBJ1-5|TRBV2|.|.
CASVQDNSNQPQHF
TGTGCCAGCGTCCAAGATAATAGCAATCAGCCCCAGCATTTT
>TRBJ2-1|TRBV24-1|.|few
CATSDHFGGRGHEQFF
TGTGCCACCAGTGACCATTTTGGGGGGAGGGGGCATGAGCAGTTCTTC
>TRBJ2-3|TRBV5-4|TRBD2|.
CASNRMALAGMSTDTQYF
TGTGCCAGCAATCGAATGGCACTAGCGGGGATGAGCACAGATACGCAGTATTTT
>TRBJ1-6|TRBV9|.|.
CASSSRQDNSPLHF
TGTGCCAGCAGCTCCAGACAGGATAATTCACCCCTCCACTTT
>TRBJ2-2|TRBV7-2|.|.
CASSQLGGVGTGELFF
TGTGCCAGCAGCCAGTTGGGGGGAGTCGGCACCGGGGAGCTGTTTTTT
>TRBJ2-2|TRBV6-5|.|.
CATFKGAGELFF
TGTGCCACCTTTAAAGGGGCCGGGGAGCTGTTTTTT
>TRBJ1-2|TRBV10-2|.|.
CASSEKGGRGDGYTF
TGCGCCAGCAGTGAGAAAGGTGGCAGGGGTGATGGCTACACCTTC
>TRBJ1-1|TRBV11-2|.|few
CASSFKGYTEAFF
TGTGCCAGCAGCTTCAAGGGGTACACTGAAGCTTTCTTT
>TRBJ2-1|TRBV7-2|TRBD2|.
CASSSSSGSYNEQFF
TGTGCCAGCAGCTCCTCTAGCGGCTCCTACAATGAGCAGTTCTTC
>TRBJ1-6|TRBV4-1|.|.
CASSLSGSSPLHF
TGCGCCAGCAGCCTGTCAGGAAGTTCACCCCTCCACTTT
>TRBJ1-4|TRBV7-2|.|.
CASSPLGGRPKQKLFF
TGTGCCAGCAGCCCTCTCGGTGGCAGGCCGAAACAAAAACTGTTTTTT
>TRBJ2-2|TRBV3-1/TRBV3-2|TRBD1|.
CASSRTGGNGELFF
TGTGCCAGCAGCAGGACAGGGGGGAACGGGGAGCTGTTTTTT
>TRBJ2-1|TRBV30|.|.
CAWGYKGNGPTRQFF
TGTGCCTGGGGGTATAAGGGAAACGGGCCAACGAGGCAGTTCTTC
>TRBJ2-7|TRBV4-3|TRBD2|.
CASSQDRASGTPSSYEQYF
TGCGCCAGCAGCCAAGACCGCGCTAGCGGGACTCCCAGCTCCTACGAGCAGTACTTC
>TRBJ2-3|TRBV3-1/TRBV3-2|TRBD2|.
CASSPRTSGGTDTQYF
TGTGCCAGCAGCCCTCGGACTAGCGGGGGCACAGATACGCAGTATTTT
>TRBJ2-7|TRBV11-2|.|.
CASSLEGGQTYEQYF
TGTGCCAGCAGCTTAGAGGGGGGACAGACCTACGAGCAGTACTTC
>TRBJ2-1|TRBV12-3/TRBV12-4|.|.
CASSLLVEQFF
TGTGCCAGCAGTTTATTAGTTGAGCAGTTCTTC
>TRBJ2-6|TRBV29-1|.|.
CSVAQVSGANVLTF
TGCAGCGTAGCACAGGTCTCTGGGGCCAACGTCCTGACTTTC
>TRBJ2-7|TRBV5-1|.|.
CASSHLTGSNYEQYF
TGCGCCAGCAGCCACCTGACAGGATCAAATTACGAGCAGTACTTC
>TRBJ1-5|TRBV7-2|.|.
CASSRTVQGNQPQHF
TGTGCCAGCAGCCGGACAGTCCAGGGCAATCAGCCCCAGCATTTT
>TRBJ2-3|TRBV7-6|.|once
CASSLRRGAGDTQYF
TGTGCCAGCAGCTTAAGACGGGGGGCCGGAGATACGCAGTATTTT
>TRBJ2-5|TRBV5-4|.|.
CASSLGAQQETQYF
TGTGCCAGCAGCTTGGGCGCCCAGCAAGAGACCCAGTACTTC
>TRBJ1-5|TRBV30|.|.
CAWSVGNNQPQHF
TGTGCCTGGAGTGTGGGAAACAATCAGCCCCAGCATTTT
>TRBJ1-4|TRBV7-9|TRBD1|.
CASSLEFSTGRTTEKLFF
TGTGCCAGCAGCTTAGAGTTCTCGACAGGGAGGACTACTGAAAAACTGTTTTTT
>TRBJ2-3|TRBV10-1|TRBD2|.
CASSESGLATLRGGTDTQYF
TGCGCCAGCAGTGAGTCGGGACTAGCGACCCTCCGAGGCGGCACAGATACGCAGTATTTT
>TRBJ2-1|TRBV13|.|many
CASSLGYRLGWDNEQFF
TGTGCCAGCAGCTTAGGGTATAGACTAGGCTGGGACAATGAGCAGTTCTTC
>TRBJ2-1|TRBV30|.|.
CAWGPGVGTSGFF
TGTGCCTGGGGGCCTGGGGTGGGGACAAGTGGGTTCTTC
>TRBJ1-6|TRBV7-3|.|.
CASSLSSYNSPLHF
TGTGCCAGCAGCTTAAGCTCCTATAATTCACCCCTCCACTTT
>TRBJ2-1|TRBV27|.|.
CANKLLEGHYNEQFF
TGTGCCAACAAACTCCTCGAGGGCCATTACAATGAGCAGTTCTTC
>TRBJ1-2|TRBV28|.|.
CASSFRTVSYGYTF
TGTGCCAGCAGTTTTCGGACAGTATCCTATGGCTACACCTTC
>TRBJ1-1|TRBV4-1|.|.
CASSPARGGVNTEAFF
TGCGCCAGCAGCCCCGCACGGGGAGGCGTGAACACTGAAGCTTTCTTT
>TRBJ2-1|TRBV10-3|.|.
CAISERGRRDEQFF
TGTGCCATCAGTGAGAGGGGGAGAAGAGATGAGCAGTTCTTC
>TRBJ2-1|TRBV30|TRBD2|.
CAWSIGTSTYNEQFF
TGTGCCTGGAGCATAGGGACTAGCACCTACAATGAGCAGTTCTTC
>TRBJ2-7|TRBV9|TRBD2|.
CASSVGGSGFYEQYF
TGTGCCAGCAGCGTAGGGGGTAGCGGGTTCTACGAGCAGTACTTC
>TRBJ1-2|TRBV28|.|.
CASSPRQYGYTF
TGTGCCAGCAGTCCCCGCCAGTATGGCTACACCTTC